This T cell receptor beta chain was sequenced during a study of blood T cell repertoires in COVID-19. Study-level background: Samples taken during acute and convalescent COVID-19 were collected in the United States, Italy and Spain. T cells, B-cell-depleted T cells, or PBMCs supplied cDNA or gDNA.

Original data processing: Reference gene primer amplification yielded estimated nucleated cell counts. Libraries were prepared by immunoSEQ multiplex PCR; TCRdb keeps only in-frame clonotypes and omits some of them. V and J calls plus clone size are reproduced from that table; the DNA served to infer D and trimming. Of 130,000 or so clones in the sample, about 87% were seen once. The origin of this receptor is a man aged 55 to 70 with active or convalescent COVID-19. The sequencing input was peripheral blood.

In DNA form, the CDR3 reads TGTGCCAGCACCCCCGGACTAGCGGGGTCCTACGAGCAGTACTTC. Amino acids: CASTPGLAGSYEQYF. The rearrangement uses TRBV6-2 or TRBV6-3 and TRBJ2-7, with 12 bases aligning to TRBD2. In germline, CDR1 is MNHEY, CDR2 SVGEGT. The CDR3 totals 15 residues. V was pared by 7 bases and J by 1 base, with 5 bases of the junction left unmatched.